A selection of T cell receptor beta chains follows, all from one sample in a study of cytomegalovirus exposure and HLA in healthy donors. Clones were read by immunoSEQ multiplex PCR, and TCRdb kept only the in-frame ones, dropping some. This sample's table reports some 96,000 clones. The source material was PBMCs. These receptors were collected from a woman aged 25 to 39 in good health and CMV-seronegative. The CDR3 runs from the conserved cysteine through the conserved F or W.

j_call | v_call | cdr3_aa
TRBJ2-2 | TRBV28 | CASRHDSNTGELFF
TRBJ2-1 | TRBV7-2 | CASSPQTGAEQFF
TRBJ1-2 | TRBV30 | CAWSVGGWEGNGYTF
TRBJ2-5 | TRBV5-6 | CASSLERGGTFQETQYF
TRBJ2-7 | TRBV18 | CASSPGLAGGTYEQYF
TRBJ1-1 | TRBV5-1 | CASSALPGQGSEAFF
TRBJ1-1 | TRBV29-1 | CSSFQGATEAFF
TRBJ2-6 | TRBV6-1 | CASSESPGHGANVLTF
TRBJ2-6 | TRBV12-5 | CASGLSRSSGANVLTF
TRBJ1-2 | TRBV28 | CASSSRDSDGYTF
TRBJ1-1 | TRBV29-1 | CSARSSTEAFF
TRBJ2-5 | TRBV19 | CASSPGVGGVYQETQYF
TRBJ1-1 | TRBV5-1 | CASSLGVLGGDTEAFF
TRBJ2-5 | TRBV29-1 | CSGGQGRGETQYF
TRBJ2-1 | TRBV10-3 | CAISGLGQGYNEQFF
TRBJ2-1 | TRBV28 | CASSFLSGRTYNEQFF
TRBJ1-1 | TRBV6-6 | CASSYTGLLNTEAFF
TRBJ1-1 | TRBV6-1 | CASSESGEDTEAFF
TRBJ1-1 | TRBV6-1 | CASSGQGTNTEAFF
TRBJ2-6 | TRBV19 | CASSTSSGANVLTF
TRBJ1-1 | TRBV19 | CASSIQGMNTEAFF
TRBJ1-3 | TRBV6-1 | CASSEALEGGNTIYF
TRBJ1-1 | TRBV2 | CASSPRTGGMNTEAFF
TRBJ1-1 | TRBV6-4 | CASSAGTGEAFF
TRBJ2-7 | TRBV27 | CASSFGGFNEQYF
TRBJ1-2 | TRBV11-2 | CASSLGQGGYGYTF
TRBJ2-6 | TRBV27 | CASSPSLRTGYSSLSGANVLTF
TRBJ2-7 | TRBV5-4 | CASSWNRGLAGEQYF
TRBJ2-1 | TRBV11-2 | CASSLPPGDEQFF
TRBJ1-5 | TRBV5-5 | CASSLTGGGNQPQHF
TRBJ2-2 | TRBV28 | CATSDRGGGELFF
TRBJ2-4 | TRBV2 | CASRREGLAGMENIQYF
TRBJ2-7 | TRBV21-1 | CASTLGTSGVSYEQYF
TRBJ1-6 | TRBV18 | CASSPPTDSYNSPLHF
TRBJ2-2 | TRBV28 | CASSLSAGELFF
TRBJ1-4 | TRBV9 | CASSAGGAGANEKLFF
TRBJ1-2 | TRBV11-2 | CASSLRGGYTF
TRBJ2-1 | TRBV6-1 | CASSESSRDEQFF
TRBJ2-1 | TRBV6-1 | CASSEALGESYNEQFF
TRBJ1-1 | TRBV7-2 | CASSSRDSYTEAFF
TRBJ1-6 | TRBV28 | CASSLGDRDSPLHF
TRBJ2-7 | TRBV6-4 | CASSAQYEQYF
TRBJ2-1 | TRBV18 | CASSPSTGTNEQFF
TRBJ2-1 | TRBV11-3 | CASSLGQNYNEQFF
TRBJ2-3 | TRBV2 | CASSPGHSTDTQYF
TRBJ2-5 | TRBV27 | CASSWAGREGHETQYF
TRBJ2-7 | TRBV19 | CASNPRGTGHEQYF
TRBJ2-7 | TRBV6-5 | CASSPSHRVRYEQYF
TRBJ1-3 | TRBV4-2 | CASSQDRGRNTIYF
TRBJ2-1 | TRBV29-1 | CSVEGGGGIYNEQFF
TRBJ2-5 | TRBV7-3 | CASSAQGGGETQYF
TRBJ2-7 | TRBV6-5 | CASSRQGDQQYF
TRBJ2-2 | TRBV15 | CATSRAIRDTGELFF